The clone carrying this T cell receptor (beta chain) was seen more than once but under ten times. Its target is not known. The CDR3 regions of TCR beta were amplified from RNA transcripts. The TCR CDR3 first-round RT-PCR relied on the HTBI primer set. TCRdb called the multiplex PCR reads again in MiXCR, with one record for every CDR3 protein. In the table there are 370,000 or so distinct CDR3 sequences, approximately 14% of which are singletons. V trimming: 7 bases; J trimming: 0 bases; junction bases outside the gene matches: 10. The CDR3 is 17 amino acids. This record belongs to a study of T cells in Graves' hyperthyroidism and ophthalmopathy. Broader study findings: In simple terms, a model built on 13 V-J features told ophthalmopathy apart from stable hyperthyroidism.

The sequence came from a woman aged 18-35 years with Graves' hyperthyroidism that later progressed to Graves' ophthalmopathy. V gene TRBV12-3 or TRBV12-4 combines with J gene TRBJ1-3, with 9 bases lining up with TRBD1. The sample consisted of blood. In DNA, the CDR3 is TGTGCCAGCACCCCCTCCGGGACAGGGTCCTCTGGAAACACCATATATTTT. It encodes CASTPSGTGSSGNTIYF.